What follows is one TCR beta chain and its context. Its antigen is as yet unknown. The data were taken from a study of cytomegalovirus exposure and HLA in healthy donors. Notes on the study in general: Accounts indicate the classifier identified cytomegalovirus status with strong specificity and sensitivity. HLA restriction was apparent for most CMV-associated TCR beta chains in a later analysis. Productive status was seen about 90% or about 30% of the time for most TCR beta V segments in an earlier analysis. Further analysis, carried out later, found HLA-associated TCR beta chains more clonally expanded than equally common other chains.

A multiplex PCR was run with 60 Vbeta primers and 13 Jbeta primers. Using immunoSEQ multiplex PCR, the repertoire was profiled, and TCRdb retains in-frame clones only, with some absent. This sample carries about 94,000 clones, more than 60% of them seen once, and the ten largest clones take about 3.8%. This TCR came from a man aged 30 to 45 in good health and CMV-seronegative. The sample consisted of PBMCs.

In DNA, the CDR3 is TGTGCCAGCAGCCGTAACAGGGGTCTCTATGGCTACACCTTC. It specifies CASSRNRGLYGYTF. The chain links TRBV28 to TRBJ1-2; 7 nucleotides align to TRBD1. Unmatched junction bases numbered 8, after V lost 6 bases and J lost 4 bases. CDR1 is MDHEN and CDR2 is SYDVKM in the germline V gene. This CDR3 is built from 14 residues.